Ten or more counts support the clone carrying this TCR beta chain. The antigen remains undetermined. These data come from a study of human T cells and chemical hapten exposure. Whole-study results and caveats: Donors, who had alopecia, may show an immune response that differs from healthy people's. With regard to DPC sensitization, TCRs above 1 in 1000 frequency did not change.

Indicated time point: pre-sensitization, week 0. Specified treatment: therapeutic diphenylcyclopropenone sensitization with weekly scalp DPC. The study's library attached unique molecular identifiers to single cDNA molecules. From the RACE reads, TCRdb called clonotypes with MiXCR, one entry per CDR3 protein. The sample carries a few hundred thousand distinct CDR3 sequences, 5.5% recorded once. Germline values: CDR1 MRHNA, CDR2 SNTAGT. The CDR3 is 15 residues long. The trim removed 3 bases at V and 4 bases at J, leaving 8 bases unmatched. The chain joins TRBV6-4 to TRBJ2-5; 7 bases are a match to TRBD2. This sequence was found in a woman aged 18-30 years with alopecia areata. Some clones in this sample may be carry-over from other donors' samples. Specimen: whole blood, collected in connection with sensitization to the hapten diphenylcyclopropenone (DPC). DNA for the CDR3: TGTGCCAGCAGTGAGCGAGCGGGGAGCGGAGAGACCCAGTACTTC. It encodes CASSERAGSGETQYF.